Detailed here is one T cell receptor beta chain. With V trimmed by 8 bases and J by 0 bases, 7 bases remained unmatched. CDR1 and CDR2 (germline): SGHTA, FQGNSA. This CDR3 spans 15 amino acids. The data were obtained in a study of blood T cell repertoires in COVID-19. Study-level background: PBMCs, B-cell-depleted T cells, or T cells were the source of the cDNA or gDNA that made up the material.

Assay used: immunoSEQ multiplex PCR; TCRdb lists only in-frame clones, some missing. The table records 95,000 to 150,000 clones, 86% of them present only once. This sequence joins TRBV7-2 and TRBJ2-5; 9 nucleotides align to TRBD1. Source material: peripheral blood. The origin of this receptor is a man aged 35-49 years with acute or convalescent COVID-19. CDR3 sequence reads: CASLMTGGYQETQYF. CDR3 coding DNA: TGTGCCAGCCTCATGACAGGGGGGTACCAAGAGACCCAGTACTTC.